A single sample gave rise to the 5 T cell receptor beta chains below, sequenced in a study of beta chain features in type 1 diabetes. Study-wide points: Shorter TCRB CDR3s, moderately but significantly so, marked every one of the four CD4+ subsets in Type 1 diabetes patients.

These receptors' antigens are unknown. Isolated RNA was reverse transcribed in full, so expressed TCRB transcripts were sequenced. Assay used: immunoSEQ multiplex PCR; TCRdb lists only in-frame clones, some missing. Of around 53,000 clones listed, 55% to 75% were seen once; the top ten hold roughly 0.3%. The sample was stem cell memory CD4+ T cells from blood. These receptors all come from a woman in her thirties with type 1 diabetes.

V and J are TRBV7-2 and TRBJ2-7; 12 bases map to TRBD2. Trimming cost V 5 bases and J 5 bases; bases outside gene matches: 7. This CDR3 region has 15 residues. Germline CDR1 reads SGHTA; CDR2 reads FQGNSA. The CDR3 protein is CASSATSGSFDEQYF. The CDR3 bases are TGTGCCAGCAGCGCGACTAGCGGGAGCTTTGACGAGCAGTACTTC.

The chain employs TRBV2 and TRBJ2-5; 7 positions agree with TRBD1. After removal of 7 bases from V and 5 bases from J, the junction contained 7 bases not matched to a gene. CDR1 and CDR2 from the germline V gene are SNHLY and FYNNEI. The CDR3 sequence is 13 residues long. The CDR3, as DNA: TGTGCCAGCAAAGTGACAGGGTTGGAGACCCAGTACTTC. This gives the protein CASKVTGLETQYF.

The rearrangement links TRBV6-5 to TRBJ2-4; no firm D call. V lost 0 bases and J 15 bases, leaving 12 bases between the germline ends. The CDR3 totals 12 residues. Per germline, CDR1 MNHEY and CDR2 SVGAGI. CDR3 in amino acids: CASSYSKQNWYF. CDR3 nucleotides: TGTGCCAGCAGTTACTCTAAACAGAACTGGTACTTC.

This clone was found once. The J gene is TRBJ1-1, the V gene TRBV19; the match to TRBD1 covers 7 bases. Unmatched junction bases numbered 3, after V lost 3 bases and J lost 5 bases. The CDR3 runs 13 residues. CDR1 and CDR2 (germline): LNHDA, SQIVND (reference sequence). As DNA, the CDR3 is TGTGCCAGTAGTATGAAGGGGGCGACTGAAGCTTTCTTT. Its translation: CASSMKGATEAFF. Together with reference TRBV19 and TRBJ1-1, the CDR3 gives the full variable domain: DGGITQSPKYLFRKEGQNVTLSCEQNLNHDAMYWYRQDPGQGLRLIYYSQIVNDFQKGDIAEGYSVSREKKESFPLTVTSAQKNPTAFYLCASSMKGATEAFFGQGTRLTVV.

The rearrangement joins TRBV27 to TRBJ2-7; 8 positions match TRBD2. V was pared by 5 bases and J by 3 bases, with 9 bases of the junction left unmatched. Germline values: CDR1 MNHEY, CDR2 SMNVEV (reference sequence). This CDR3 is built from 15 residues. CDR3 loop: CASSPPRAGVYEQYF. The CDR3 DNA sequence: TGTGCCAGCAGTCCCCCAAGAGCGGGAGTCTACGAGCAGTACTTC.